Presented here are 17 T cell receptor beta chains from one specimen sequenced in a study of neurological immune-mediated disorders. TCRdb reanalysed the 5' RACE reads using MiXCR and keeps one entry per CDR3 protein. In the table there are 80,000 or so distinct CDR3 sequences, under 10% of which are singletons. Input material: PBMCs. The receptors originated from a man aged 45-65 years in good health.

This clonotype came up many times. CDR3 nucleotide sequence: TGCGCCAGCAGCCCCAGGATGGGACCCCTCCACTTT. This sequence encodes CASSPRMGPLHF. The J gene is TRBJ1-6, the V gene TRBV5-1; D remains ambiguous. The CDR3 totals 12 residues. V gave up 4 bases and J gave up 12 bases, with 11 bases separating them. Per germline, CDR1 SGHRS and CDR2 YFSETQ.

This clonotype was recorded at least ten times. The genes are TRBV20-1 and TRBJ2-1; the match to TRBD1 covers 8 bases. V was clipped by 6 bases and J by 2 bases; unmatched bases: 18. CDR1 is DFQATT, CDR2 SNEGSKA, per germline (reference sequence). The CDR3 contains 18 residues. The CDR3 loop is CSANYDRGPFNPYNEQFF. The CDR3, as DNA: TGCAGTGCGAACTACGACAGGGGTCCCTTCAACCCCTACAATGAGCAGTTCTTC.

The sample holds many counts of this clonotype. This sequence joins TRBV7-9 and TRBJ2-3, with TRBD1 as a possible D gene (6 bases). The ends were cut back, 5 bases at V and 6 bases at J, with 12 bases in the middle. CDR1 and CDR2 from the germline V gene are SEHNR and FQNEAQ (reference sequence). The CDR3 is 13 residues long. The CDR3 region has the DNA TGTGCCAGCAGCACGGCAGGGGCCGATACGCAGTATTTT. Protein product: CASSTAGADTQYF.

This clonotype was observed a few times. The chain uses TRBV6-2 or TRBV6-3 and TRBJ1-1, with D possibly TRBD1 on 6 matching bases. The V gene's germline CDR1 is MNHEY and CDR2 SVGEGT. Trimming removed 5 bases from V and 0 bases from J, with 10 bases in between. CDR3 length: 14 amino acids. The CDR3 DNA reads TGTGCCAGCAGTCGTGGACAGTTGAACACTGAAGCTTTCTTT. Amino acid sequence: CASSRGQLNTEAFF.

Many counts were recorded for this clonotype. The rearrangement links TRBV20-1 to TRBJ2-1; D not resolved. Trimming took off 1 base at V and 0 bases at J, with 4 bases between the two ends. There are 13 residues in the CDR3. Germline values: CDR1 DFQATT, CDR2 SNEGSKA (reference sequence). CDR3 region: CSARVGSYNEQFF. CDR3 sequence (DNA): TGCAGTGCTAGAGTGGGCTCCTACAATGAGCAGTTCTTC.

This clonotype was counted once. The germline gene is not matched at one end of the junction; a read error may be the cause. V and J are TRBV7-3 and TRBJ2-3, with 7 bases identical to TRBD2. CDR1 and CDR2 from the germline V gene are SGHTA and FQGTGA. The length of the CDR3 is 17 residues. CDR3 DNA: TGTGCCAGCAGCTCAACCCCGGGGGGTATCGAGCACAGATACGCAGTATTT. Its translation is CASSSTPGGIEHRYAVF.

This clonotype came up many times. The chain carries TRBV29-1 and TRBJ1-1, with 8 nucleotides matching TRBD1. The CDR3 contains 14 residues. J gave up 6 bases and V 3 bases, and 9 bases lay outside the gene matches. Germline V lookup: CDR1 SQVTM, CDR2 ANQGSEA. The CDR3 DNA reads TGCAGCGTTGAGGCCCCAGGGGGCTTGGCTGAAGCTTTCTTT. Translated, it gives CSVEAPGGLAEAFF.

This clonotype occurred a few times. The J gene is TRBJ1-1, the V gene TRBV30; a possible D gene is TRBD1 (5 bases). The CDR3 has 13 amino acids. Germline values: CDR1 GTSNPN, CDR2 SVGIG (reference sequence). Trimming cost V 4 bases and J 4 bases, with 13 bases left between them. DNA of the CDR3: TGTGCCTGGAATCGGGGGAGAAGCACTGAAGCTTTCTTT. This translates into CAWNRGRSTEAFF.

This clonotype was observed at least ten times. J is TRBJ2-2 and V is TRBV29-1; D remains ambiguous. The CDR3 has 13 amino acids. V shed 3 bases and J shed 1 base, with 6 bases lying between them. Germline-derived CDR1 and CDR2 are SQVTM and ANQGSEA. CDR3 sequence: CSVDRGNTGELFF. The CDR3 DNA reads TGCAGCGTTGATAGAGGGAACACCGGGGAGCTGTTTTTT.

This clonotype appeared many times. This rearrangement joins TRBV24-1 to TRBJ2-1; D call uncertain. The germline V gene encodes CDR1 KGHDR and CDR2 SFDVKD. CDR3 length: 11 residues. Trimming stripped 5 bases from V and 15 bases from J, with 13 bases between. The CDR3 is CATSVFGLWFF. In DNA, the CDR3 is TGTGCCACCAGTGTATTTGGGTTATGGTTCTTC.

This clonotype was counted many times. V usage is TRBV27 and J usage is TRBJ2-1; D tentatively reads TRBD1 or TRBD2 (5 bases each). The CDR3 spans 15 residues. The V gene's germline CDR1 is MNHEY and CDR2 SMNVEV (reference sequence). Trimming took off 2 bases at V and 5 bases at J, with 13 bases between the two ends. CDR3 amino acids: CASSLGASGHNEQFF. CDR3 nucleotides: TGTGCCAGCAGTTTAGGGGCCAGCGGCCACAATGAGCAGTTCTTC.

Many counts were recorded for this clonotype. The CDR3 spells CSVQSGSSNQPQHF. As DNA, the CDR3 is TGCAGCGTCCAATCGGGCAGTAGCAATCAGCCCCAGCATTTT. The chain couples TRBV29-1 to TRBJ1-5, with D unclear. Per germline, CDR1 SQVTM and CDR2 ANQGSEA. The CDR3 has 14 residues. The V end was cut by 6 bases, the J end by 0 bases, with 12 bases between.

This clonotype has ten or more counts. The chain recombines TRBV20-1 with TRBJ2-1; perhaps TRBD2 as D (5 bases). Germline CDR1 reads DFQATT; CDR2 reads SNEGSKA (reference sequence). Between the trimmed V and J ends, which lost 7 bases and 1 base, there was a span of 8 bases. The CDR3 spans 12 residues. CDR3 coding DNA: TGCAGTGTTAGGGAGTCCTACAATGAGCAGTTCTTC. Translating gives CSVRESYNEQFF.

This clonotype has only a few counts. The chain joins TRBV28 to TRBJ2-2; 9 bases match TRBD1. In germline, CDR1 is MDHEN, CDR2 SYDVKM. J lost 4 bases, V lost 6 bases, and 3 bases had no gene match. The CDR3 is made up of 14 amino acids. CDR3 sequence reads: CASRGQGRTGELFF. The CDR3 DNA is TGTGCCAGCAGGGGACAGGGTCGCACCGGGGAGCTGTTTTTT.

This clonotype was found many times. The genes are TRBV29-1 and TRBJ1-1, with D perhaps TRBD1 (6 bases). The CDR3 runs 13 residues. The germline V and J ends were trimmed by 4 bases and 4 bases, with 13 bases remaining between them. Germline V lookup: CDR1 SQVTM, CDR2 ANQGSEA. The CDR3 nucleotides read TGCAGCGTTGGAGTAGGGGGAGGCACTGAAGCTTTCTTT. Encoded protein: CSVGVGGGTEAFF.

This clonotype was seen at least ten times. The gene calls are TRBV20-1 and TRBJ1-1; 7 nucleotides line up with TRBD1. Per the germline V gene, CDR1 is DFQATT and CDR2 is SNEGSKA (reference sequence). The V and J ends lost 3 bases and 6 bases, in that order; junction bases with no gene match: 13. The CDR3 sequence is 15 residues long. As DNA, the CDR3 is TGCAGTGCTAGGGCTCCCGGGACAGTTAACGCTGAAGCTTTCTTT. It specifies CSARAPGTVNAEAFF.

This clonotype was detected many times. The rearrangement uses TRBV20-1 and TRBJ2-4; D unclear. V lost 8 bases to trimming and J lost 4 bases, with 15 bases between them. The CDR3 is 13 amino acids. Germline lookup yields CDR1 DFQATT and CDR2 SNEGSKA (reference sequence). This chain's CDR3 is CSSAEGFKNIQYF. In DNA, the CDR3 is TGCAGTTCCGCGGAAGGGTTTAAAAACATTCAGTACTTC.